Many counts were recorded for the clone carrying this TCR beta chain. Antigen specificity is unknown. RNA transcripts gave rise to amplified TCR beta CDR3 regions. First-round RT-PCR targeting the TCR CDR3 was performed with the HTBI primer set. TCRdb re-analysed the multiplex PCR reads in MiXCR, keeping a single row per CDR3 protein. The table includes roughly 500,000 distinct CDR3 sequences, about half detected once. This entry is derived from a study of T cells in Graves' hyperthyroidism and ophthalmopathy. General study results and limits: Most thyroid clonotypes with frequency above 0.001 were detected in blood.

V was clipped by 2 bases and J by 3 bases, with 14 bases between them. CDR1 SGHTA and CDR2 FQGNSA come from the germline V gene. The CDR3 runs 15 residues. The chain combines TRBV7-2 with TRBJ2-7, with a possible D match to TRBD2 (6 bases). The sequenced sample was peripheral blood or thyroid tissue (not recorded which). This clonotype was sampled from an adult woman with Graves' disease, either hyperthyroidism or ophthalmopathy (not recorded which). The CDR3 nucleotides read TGTGCCAGCAGCTTAAGACGGGACTGGGTCTACGAGCAGTACTTC. Amino acid sequence: CASSLRRDWVYEQYF.